This T cell receptor (beta chain) was captured in a study of shared clonotypes between healthy human individuals (dated by TCRdb to 2018 to 2021). Study-wide context: The cohort included a few men and two women between 18 and 49 years of age. For each donor, three plates each were used for CD4 naive and CD4 memory, two plates were used for CD8 naive, and one plate was used for CD8 memory. The study deeply sequenced blood TCR repertoires of 5 or 6 healthy adults to estimate repertoire size and the extent of clonotype sharing between individuals. Different laboratories and diverse techniques were used to prepare libraries and sequence TCR repertoires, to increase sequencing depth and limit assay-specific biases. Per donor, leukapheresis produced somewhere between about 0.85 and 10 billion PBMCs. General findings and caveats noted by the study authors: Because the study included only a small number of donors, the genetic and exposure-history diversity represented was limited. Incomplete sequencing was indicated by rarefaction of sorted-subset datasets, despite the large sequencing depth. Based on pairwise subsampling, the degree of clonotype sharing among donors was expected to be affected by sequencing depth. Clonotypes shared by all four sorted-subset donors showed higher generation probabilities than non-shared clonotypes. Only blood was sampled, and tissue TCR repertoires likely differ from those in blood. Across a few donors, roughly 5% of naive CD4, roughly 3.8% of naive CD8, around 2.5% of memory CD4, and under 0.45% of memory CD8 clonotypes were shared. Estimated clonotype richness was generally larger for naive than for memory subsets.

Worth noting for this clone: Its antigen specificity is not known. Base qualities are not provided; no much larger clone lies one nucleotide away.

The CDR3 spans 17 residues, from the cysteine through the phenylalanine. The retained sequence is limited to the CDR3, 51 bases, with the frame set at the first base. The germline V gene gives CDR1 as MGHRA and CDR2 as YSYEKL. V sheds 4 bases and J sheds 4 bases, leaving 17 bases between their ends. Using the deep immunoSEQ assay, multiplex PCR amplified TCR CDR3 regions from genomic DNA. For each cell subset, the extracted genomic DNA was distributed evenly across all wells of several immunoSEQ 96-well plates, and each plate served as one replicate. For sorted subsets, about 200 ng genomic DNA, equal to about 30,000 T cell genomes, was loaded into each replicate PCR. The purified libraries were quantified using a Qubit 3.0 fluorometer, sized with a Bioanalyzer 2100, and then quantified again using the KAPA Library Quantification kit. Every immunoSEQ 96-well plate was sequenced on a dedicated single-read 150-cycle Illumina NextSeq 550 flow cell. On the authors' methods: Because the immunoSEQ output included only junctional sequences and no quality scores, the filtering could not be the same as the filtering used for full-length reads. Sequences were annotated with PyIR, a Python wrapper for IgBLAST v1.9, using IMGT germline references to assign V/J genes and CDR3. Reads were filtered out if the reads had weak V/J assignments (E-value above 1e-6), no CDR3, stop codons, out-of-frame junctions, or ambiguous translated residues. V3J clonotypes were defined by identical inferred V gene, J gene, and CDR3 amino acid sequence. To compute the percentage overlap between repertoires, the number of shared unique clonotypes was divided by the size of the smaller repertoire. Repertoire richness was assessed with RTK rarefaction, the Chao1 estimator, and Recon v2.1 estimates of unobserved clonotypes. Generation probabilities for all TCRbeta clonotypes obtained by the gDNA method from a handful of donors were computed using OLGA. What TCRdb holds here is the immuneACCESS table cut down to in-frame rearrangements. Part of the clones is not present; checked against another copy, under half of the missing clones reflect an unresolved V gene, and the others are unexplained. That table is the source of V, J and clone size, and D and trimming were worked out from the DNA. The sample has around 980,000 clones on record, 78% of them singletons. 0.61% of the sample comes from the top ten.

The donors were healthy, HIV-negative adults with no recently reported acute infections or vaccinations. Every donor was a Caucasian adult living in Nashville, Tennessee, USA. Magnetic negative selection was used to enrich CD4+ T cells, after which naive cells were positively selected on CD45RA and the negative fraction became the memory subset. Blood was obtained by leukapheresis, after which PBMCs were separated by Ficoll-Histopaque density gradient centrifugation and cryopreserved in liquid nitrogen vapor phase. Analytical flow cytometry was used to check the purity and quantity of each magnetically sorted T cell population. From each sorted fraction, genomic DNA was isolated and quantified by UV absorbance on a Nanodrop 2000c.

The chain is assembled from TRBV4-1 and TRBJ2-6; a weak D assignment points to TRBD1 (7 bases agree). This TCR derives from a man aged 18-30 years in good health. Some clones in this sample may be carry-over from other donors' samples. Sequencing input: memory CD4+ T cells from PBMCs. This sample's cell subset or site label indicates: CD45RA-negative fraction. The CDR3 sequence is CASSRGTDLLGANVLTF. The DNA is TGCGCCAGCAGCCGCGGGACAGACCTTTTAGGGGCCAACGTCCTGACTTTC.